A single sample is the source of the 12 T cell receptor beta chains below, sequenced in a study of CD8 T cells in Susac syndrome. When the RNA was reverse transcribed, random hexamers were used with an input of roughly 0.45 to 1 ug. TCRdb fed the immunoSEQ multiplex PCR reads into MiXCR, producing one record per CDR3 protein. The sample records roughly 170,000 distinct CDR3 sequences, approximately 93% being singletons. Sample: CD4+ T cells from PBMCs. All receptors derive from a human donor with multiple sclerosis.

DNA of the CDR3: TGCGCCAGCAGCTTGGGGGAGCGGGCCCCCTACAATGAGCAGTTCTTC. Translation: CASSLGERAPYNEQFF. The chain uses TRBV5-1 and TRBJ2-1; tentatively, D is TRBD2 (6 bases). The CDR3 has 16 residues. Trimming left V 0 bases short and J 2 bases short, with 12 bases between. Germline loops: CDR1 SGHRS, CDR2 YFSETQ.

This chain uses TRBV5-6 with TRBJ1-1; no reliable D call. The CDR3 has 14 amino acids. Germline V gene lookup returns CDR1 SGHDT and CDR2 YYEEEE. Trimming pared 0 bases from V and 1 base from J, leaving 7 bases between. The CDR3, as DNA: TGTGCCAGCAGCTTGGTACAGAGGAACACTGAAGCTTTCTTT. Its translation: CASSLVQRNTEAFF.

This rearrangement joins TRBV7-3 to TRBJ2-1; 8 nucleotides agree with TRBD1. The length of the CDR3 is 14 residues. The V gene end was trimmed by 5 bases and the J gene end by 6 bases; junction bases not matched to a gene: 6. Germline CDR1 and CDR2: SGHTA and FQGTGA. CDR3 in amino acids: CASSPQGAGNEQFF. CDR3 nucleotide sequence: TGTGCCAGCAGCCCTCAGGGGGCCGGCAATGAGCAGTTCTTC.

V and J are TRBV19 and TRBJ1-5; D not certain. The CDR3 runs 14 residues. V was pared by 4 bases and J by 5 bases, with 12 bases between. The germline CDR1 and CDR2 sequences are LNHDA and SQIVND (reference sequence). The DNA of the CDR3 is TGTGCCAGTAGTAACGACGGACGGGATCAGCCCCAGCATTTT. Translated: CASSNDGRDQPQHF.

The V gene is TRBV18, the J gene TRBJ1-3; 8 bases map to TRBD1. Trimming at V came to 3 bases and at J to 3 bases, leaving 1 base not matched to a gene. The germline CDR1 and CDR2 sequences are KGHSH and LQKENI. This CDR3 has 14 amino acids. This CDR3 reads CASSPDRVGNTIYF. The CDR3 region has the DNA TGTGCCAGCTCACCGGACAGGGTTGGAAACACCATATATTTT.

This rearrangement joins TRBV12-3 or TRBV12-4 to TRBJ2-5; 8 positions match TRBD1. J was trimmed by 4 bases and V by 5 bases; bases with no gene match: 6. The CDR3 contains 14 residues. The CDR3 loop reads CASSARQGLETQYF. CDR3 in DNA: TGTGCCAGCAGTGCTAGACAGGGGCTAGAGACCCAGTACTTC.

The chain links TRBV6-6 to TRBJ1-4; D is undetermined. Looked up from germline, CDR1 is MNHNY and CDR2 is SVGAGI (reference sequence). V was trimmed by 5 bases and J by 8 bases, leaving 6 bases between them. There are 11 residues in the CDR3. In nucleotides, the CDR3 is TGTGCCAGCAGTCAAAGAGAAAAACTGTTTTTT. This sequence encodes CASSQREKLFF.

J is TRBJ2-7 and V is TRBV20-1; no firm D call. V lost 5 bases and J 0 bases, leaving 11 bases between the germline ends. The CDR3 spans 13 residues. Germline CDR1 and CDR2: DFQATT and SNEGSKA (reference sequence). The CDR3 bases are TGCAGTGCTCCTGATAGTACCTCCTACGAGCAGTACTTC. It translates to CSAPDSTSYEQYF.

This clonotype has more than one count but fewer than ten. The chain combines TRBV11-2 with TRBJ2-5; a possible D gene is TRBD1 (6 bases). The V end lost 2 bases, the J end lost 5 bases, and 15 bases lay between the germline ends. The CDR3 extends over 15 amino acids. Germline values: CDR1 SGHAT, CDR2 FQNNGV. CDR3 DNA sequence: TGTGCCAGCAGCTTAATGCAGGGGCAGGGGGAGACCCAGTACTTC. It encodes CASSLMQGQGETQYF.

The gene calls are TRBV6-1 and TRBJ1-1; 9 bases align to TRBD1. Germline CDR1 MNHNS, CDR2 SASEGT. The CDR3 runs to 14 residues. V shed 7 bases and J 4 bases; nucleotides not matched to a gene: 7. Here the CDR3 reads CASTEGDRVTEAFF. CDR3 sequence (DNA): TGTGCCAGCACCGAGGGGGACAGGGTCACTGAAGCTTTCTTT.

V is TRBV12-3 or TRBV12-4 and J is TRBJ1-1; D not certain. The V end lost 1 base, the J end lost 5 bases, and 8 bases lay between the germline ends. The CDR3 covers 13 residues. CDR3 protein: CASSLDRWTEAFF. CDR3 nucleotide sequence: TGTGCCAGCAGTTTAGATCGGTGGACTGAAGCTTTCTTT.

This clonotype appeared once. The rearrangement uses TRBV4-2 and TRBJ1-4; D gene uncertain. Germline values: CDR1 LGHNA, CDR2 YNFKEQ. The CDR3 sequence is 13 residues long. V lost 0 bases and J 6 bases, leaving 5 bases between the germline ends. The CDR3 reads CASSQDIDEKLFF. Here the CDR3 DNA reads TGTGCCAGCAGCCAAGATATCGATGAAAAACTGTTTTTT.